The entry below gives a single TCR beta chain sequence along with its context. Its antigen is not identified. PCR used 60 Vbeta primers and 13 Jbeta primers. Sequencing was performed with immunoSEQ multiplex PCR; in TCRdb, only in-frame clones are kept and a portion is missing. The sample lists approximately 150,000 clones; roughly 79% were seen once. The CDR3 runs 14 residues. V was trimmed by 4 bases and J by 4 bases, leaving 13 bases between them. CDR1 SGHAT and CDR2 FQNNGV come from the germline V gene. The entry originates in a study of cytomegalovirus exposure and HLA in healthy donors. Points from the study as a whole: Overall, approximately 150 TCR beta chains were annotated as cytomegalovirus-associated. Prediction of most subjects' HLA-A and HLA-B alleles by TCR beta sequences was reportedly accurate. Later on, an analysis tied 15,000 to 20,000 TCR beta sequences to HLA alleles at 0.05 false discovery rate.

This sequence joins TRBV11-2 and TRBJ2-5, with D tentatively TRBD2 (6 bases). The sequencing sample was made of PBMCs. This sequence originates from a woman aged 40-49 years in good health and CMV-seronegative. This CDR3 is CASSSSDGGETQYF. Here the CDR3 DNA reads TGTGCCAGCAGCTCCTCAGACGGGGGAGAGACCCAGTACTTC.